The clone carrying this T cell receptor beta chain occurred a few times. As to time point: newly diagnosed GD, antithyroid drugs for less than 3 months. Construction of the TCR library relied on RNA isolated from PBMCs. Trimming stripped 6 bases from V and 0 bases from J, with 14 bases between. The CDR3 extends over 16 amino acids. With iRepertoire HTBI primers and Arm-PCR of CDR3 regions, TCR beta libraries were built. TCRdb reprocessed the multiplex PCR reads with MiXCR, giving one entry per CDR3 protein. Among 350,000 to 550,000 distinct CDR3 sequences listed, under 15% were seen once. This entry belongs to a study of regulatory T cells in long-lasting Graves disease. These data also featured in a second study, about T cells in Graves' hyperthyroidism and ophthalmopathy. That source notes: During a first-round RT-PCR of the TCR CDR3, the HTBI primer set was used.

This TCR came from a young woman with Graves disease. The genes are TRBV12-3 or TRBV12-4 and TRBJ2-2, with D tentatively TRBD2 (6 bases). The specimen was peripheral blood mononuclear cells (PBMCs), collected at new diagnosis, from a patient treated with antithyroid drugs. The CDR3 nucleotides are TGTGCCAGCAGGGGGGGACCCGGCTCGAACACCGGGGAGCTGTTTTTT. Encoded protein: CASRGGPGSNTGELFF.